What follows are 10 T cell receptor beta chains derived from one specimen sequenced in a study of siplizumab effects on memory and regulatory T cells. The method was immunoSEQ multiplex PCR; TCRdb's version includes in-frame clones alone and lacks a portion of them. The repertoire holds tens of thousands of clones, with about 89% as singletons. Sequenced material: CD8+ T cells sorted from blood. These receptors came from a human donor in good health.

This chain joins TRBV30 and TRBJ1-2; D is possibly TRBD1 (5 bases). The CDR3 runs to 13 residues. Trimming removed 1 base from V and 2 bases from J, with 8 bases in between. Per germline, CDR1 GTSNPN and CDR2 SVGIG (reference sequence). The CDR3 sequence is CAWSDGANYGYTF. The CDR3 DNA reads as TGTGCCTGGAGTGACGGGGCCAACTATGGCTACACCTTC.

The rearrangement links TRBV27 to TRBJ1-2; D ambiguous. V was pared by 3 bases and J by 5 bases, with 10 bases between. Germline CDR1 and CDR2: MNHEY and SMNVEV (reference sequence). The length of the CDR3 is 13 residues. The CDR3 DNA is TGTGCCAGCAGTTTGGGGATTGGGTATGGCTACACCTTC. Its protein is CASSLGIGYGYTF.

The chain joins TRBV5-5 to TRBJ2-7; perhaps TRBD1 as D (6 bases). The length of the CDR3 is 14 residues. Trimming took 1 base from V and 5 from J, leaving 13 bases between them. Germline V lookup: CDR1 SGHKS, CDR2 YYEKEE (reference sequence). As DNA, the CDR3 is TGTGCCAGCAGCTTGTGGGCAGGGGTCAACGAGCAGTACTTC. Residues: CASSLWAGVNEQYF.

In its sample, this clone was seen once. The chain uses TRBV2 and TRBJ2-5, with a possible D match to TRBD2 (6 bases). Germline V CDR1 and CDR2: SNHLY, FYNNEI. The CDR3 length is 16 residues. The V end lost 6 bases, the J end lost 5 bases, and 22 bases lay between the germline ends. As DNA, the CDR3 is TGTGCCAGCAGGCCCGACTCGCAGGGTCGGGGGGAGACCCAGTACTTC. It translates to CASRPDSQGRGETQYF.

V gene TRBV4-1 combines with J gene TRBJ1-2; D is ambiguous. The germline CDR1 and CDR2 sequences are MGHRA and YSYEKL. The CDR3 runs 12 residues. Trimming cost V 1 base and J 4 bases, with 4 bases left between them. The CDR3 loop reads CASSQGVYGYTF. CDR3 sequence (DNA): TGCGCCAGCAGCCAAGGCGTCTATGGCTACACCTTC.

CDR3 DNA: TGTGCCAGCAGCGTAGGGCTATTCGGGAATGAGCAGTTCTTC. Translating it yields CASSVGLFGNEQFF. The chain combines TRBV9 with TRBJ2-1; D is uncertain. The V end lost 0 bases, the J end lost 7 bases, and 11 bases lay between the germline ends. Germline CDR1 is SGDLS and CDR2 is YYNGEE. The length of the CDR3 is 14 residues. The full variable domain, with the rest looked up from reference TRBV9 and TRBJ2-1, is DSGVTQTPKHLITATGQRVTLRCSPRSGDLSVYWYQQSLDQGLQFLIQYYNGEERAKGNILERFSAQQFPDLHSELNLSSLELGDSALYFCASSVGLFGNEQFFGPGTRLTVL.

The J gene is TRBJ2-1, the V gene TRBV20-1, with D tentatively TRBD1 or TRBD2 (5 bases each). Trimming took off 6 bases at V and 12 bases at J, with 15 bases between the two ends. CDR3 length: 11 amino acids. Germline CDR1 is DFQATT and CDR2 is SNEGSKA (reference sequence). The CDR3 coding sequence is TGCAGTGCCCCCACGGGGCTGGTGCAGTTCTTC. Its protein product is CSAPTGLVQFF.

The genes are TRBV27 and TRBJ2-2; D is possibly TRBD1 (6 bases). Germline values: CDR1 MNHEY, CDR2 SMNVEV (reference sequence). Deletions cut 5 bases from V and 2 bases from J, with 15 bases between. CDR3 length equals 16 residues. CDR3 nucleotides: TGTGCCAGCAGTACGCAACAGGGCTATAACACCGGGGAGCTGTTTTTT. Its protein is CASSTQQGYNTGELFF.

The chain is built from TRBV27 and TRBJ2-3, with D possibly TRBD1 on 6 matching bases. Trimming pared 9 bases from V and 2 bases from J, leaving 15 bases between. The germline gives CDR1 MNHEY, CDR2 SMNVEV (reference sequence). This CDR3 comprises 14 residues. This CDR3 is CASERGTLTDTQYF. In DNA form, the CDR3 reads TGTGCCAGTGAGAGGGGGACCCTCACAGATACGCAGTATTTT.

The chain is built from TRBV4-1 and TRBJ1-4, with unresolved D. Germline assignment: CDR1 MGHRA and CDR2 YSYEKL. CDR3 length: 13 amino acids. Trimming cost V 2 bases and J 7 bases, with 8 bases left between them. The CDR3 region has the DNA TGCGCCAGCAGCCAACCCTCAGCTGAAAAACTGTTTTTT. Translating gives CASSQPSAEKLFF.